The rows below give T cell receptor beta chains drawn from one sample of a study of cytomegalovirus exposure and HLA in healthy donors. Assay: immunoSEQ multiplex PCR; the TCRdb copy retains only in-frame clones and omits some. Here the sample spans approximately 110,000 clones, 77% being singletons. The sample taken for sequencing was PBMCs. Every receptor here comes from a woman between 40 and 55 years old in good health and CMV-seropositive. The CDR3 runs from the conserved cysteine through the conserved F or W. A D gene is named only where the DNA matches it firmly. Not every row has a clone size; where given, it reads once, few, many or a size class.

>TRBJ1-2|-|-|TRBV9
CASTHNPRESHASYGYPF
TGTGCCAGCACCCATAACCCCAGGGAATCTCACGCGAGCTATGGCTACCCCTTC
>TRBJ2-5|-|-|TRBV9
CASSVGGQETQYF
TGTGCCAGCAGCGTAGGCGGTCAAGAGACCCAGTACTTC
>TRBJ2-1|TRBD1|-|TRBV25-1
CASSVRDRGRGEQFF
TGTGCCAGCAGTGTTCGGGACAGGGGGCGCGGTGAGCAGTTCTTC
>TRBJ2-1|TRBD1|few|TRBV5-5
CASSRGQGSYNEQFF
TGTGCCAGCAGCAGAGGACAGGGTTCCTACAATGAGCAGTTCTTC
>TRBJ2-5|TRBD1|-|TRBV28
CASSLSPRQGETQYF
TGTGCCAGCAGTTTATCCCCCAGACAGGGAGAGACCCAGTACTTC
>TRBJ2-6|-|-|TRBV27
CASSPQTGSGANVLTF
TGTGCCAGCAGTCCCCAAACAGGGTCTGGGGCCAACGTCCTGACTTTC
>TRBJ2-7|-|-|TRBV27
CASSLRDARADEQYF
TGTGCCAGCAGTTTACGCGACGCCAGGGCGGACGAGCAGTACTTC
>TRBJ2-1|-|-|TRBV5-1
CASSLDAGSTYNEQFF
TGCGCCAGCAGCTTGGATGCAGGGTCCACCTACAATGAGCAGTTCTTC
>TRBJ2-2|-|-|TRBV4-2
CASSQEQHGELFF
TGTGCCAGCAGCCAAGAACAGCACGGGGAGCTGTTTTTT
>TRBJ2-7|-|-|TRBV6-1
CASSEVTGVASEQYF
TGTGCCAGCAGTGAAGTCACGGGAGTAGCGAGCGAGCAGTACTTC
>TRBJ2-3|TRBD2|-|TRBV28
CASSRPGLADTDTQYF
TGTGCCAGCAGTAGGCCGGGACTAGCGGACACAGATACGCAGTATTTT
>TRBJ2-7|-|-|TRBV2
CASSPQGSAYEQYF
TGTGCCAGCAGCCCACAGGGTTCTGCCTACGAGCAGTACTTC
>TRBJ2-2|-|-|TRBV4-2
CASSREAGGATGELFF
TGTGCCAGCAGCCGGGAAGCAGGCGGGGCCACCGGGGAGCTGTTTTTT
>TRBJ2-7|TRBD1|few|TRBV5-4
CASSLFTGQGLGEQYF
TGTGCCAGCAGCTTGTTTACGGGACAGGGCCTGGGGGAGCAGTACTTC
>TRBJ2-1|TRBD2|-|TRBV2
CASLTSGRASSSYNEQFF
TGTGCCAGCCTTACTAGCGGGAGGGCCTCGAGCTCCTACAATGAGCAGTTCTTC
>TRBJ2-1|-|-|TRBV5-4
CASSLMSAQGSNEQFF
TGTGCCAGCAGCTTGATGTCGGCCCAGGGTAGCAATGAGCAGTTCTTC
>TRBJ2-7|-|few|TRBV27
CASLQYEQYF
TGTGCCAGCTTACAGTACGAGCAGTACTTC
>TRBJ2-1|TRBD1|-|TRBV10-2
CASSESRDRQFF
TGCGCCAGCAGTGAGTCCAGGGACAGGCAGTTCTTC
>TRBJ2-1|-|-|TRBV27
CASSNSNEQFF
TGTGCCAGCAGTAATAGTAATGAGCAGTTCTTC
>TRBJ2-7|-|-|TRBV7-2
CASSLAGEVYEQYF
TGTGCCAGCAGCTTGGCTGGGGAGGTCTACGAGCAGTACTTC
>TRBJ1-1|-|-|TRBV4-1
CASSQEMVLRRTEAFF
TGCGCCAGCAGCCAAGAAATGGTTTTAAGGAGGACTGAAGCTTTCTTT
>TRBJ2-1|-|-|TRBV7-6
CASSLRQGSYNEQFF
TGTGCCAGCAGCTTACGCCAGGGCTCCTACAATGAGCAGTTCTTC
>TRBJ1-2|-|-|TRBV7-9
CASSQTWGAGGRGYGYTF
TGTGCCAGCAGCCAAACATGGGGGGCGGGGGGGCGCGGCTATGGCTACACCTTC
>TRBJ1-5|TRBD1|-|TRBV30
CAWSPRTGTRQPQHF
TGTGCCTGGAGTCCCAGGACAGGGACGCGGCAGCCCCAGCATTTT
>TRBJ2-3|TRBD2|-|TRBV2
CASSGGREVTDTQYF
TGTGCCAGCAGTGGGGGGCGGGAGGTTACAGATACGCAGTATTTT
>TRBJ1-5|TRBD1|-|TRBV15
CATSTHRDRGNQPQHF
TGTGCCACCAGCACCCACCGGGACAGGGGCAATCAGCCCCAGCATTTT
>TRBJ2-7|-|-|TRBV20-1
CSASNSREQYF
TGCAGTGCTAGTAACTCTCGTGAGCAGTACTTC
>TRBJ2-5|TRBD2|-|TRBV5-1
CASSLMTSGRGGETQYF
TGCGCCAGCAGCTTGATGACTAGCGGGAGGGGCGGAGAGACCCAGTACTTC
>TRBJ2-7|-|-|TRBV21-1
CASSKEDSGGPSYEQYF
TGTGCCAGCAGCAAAGAAGACTCGGGAGGGCCCTCCTACGAGCAGTACTTC
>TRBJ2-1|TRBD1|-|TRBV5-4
CASSRPTPGQGYNEQFF
TGTGCCAGCAGCAGACCCACTCCGGGACAGGGATACAATGAGCAGTTCTTC
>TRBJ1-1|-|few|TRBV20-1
CSARGDLEAFF
TGCAGTGCTCGGGGGGACTTGGAAGCTTTCTTT
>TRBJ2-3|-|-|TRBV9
CASSPYSGSFGDTQYF
TGTGCCAGCAGCCCATATTCGGGAAGCTTCGGAGATACGCAGTATTTT
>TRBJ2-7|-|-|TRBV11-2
CASSPPVAAYEQYF
TGTGCCAGCAGCCCCCCAGTGGCGGCCTACGAGCAGTACTTC
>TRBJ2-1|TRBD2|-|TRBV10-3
CAISPGGGGNNEQFF
TGTGCCATCAGTCCGGGGGGGGGAGGTAACAATGAGCAGTTCTTC
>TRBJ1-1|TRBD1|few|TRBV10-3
CASRDRDSTEAFF
TGTGCCTCCCGGGACAGGGATAGTACTGAAGCTTTCTTT
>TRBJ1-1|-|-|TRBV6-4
CASSDTVLMNTEAFF
TGTGCCAGCAGTGATACAGTGCTAATGAACACTGAAGCTTTCTTT
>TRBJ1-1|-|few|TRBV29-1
CSAAQGAEAFF
TGCAGCGCCGCACAGGGAGCTGAAGCTTTCTTT
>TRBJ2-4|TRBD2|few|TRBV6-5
CASSYSTSGKNIQYF
TGTGCCAGCAGTTACTCGACTAGCGGAAAAAACATTCAGTACTTC
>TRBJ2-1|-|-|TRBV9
CASSVALRGSDVGNEQFF
TGTGCCAGCAGCGTAGCTCTACGAGGGAGCGATGTTGGAAATGAGCAGTTCTTC
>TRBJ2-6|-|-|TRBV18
CASSLYSSGANVLTF
TGTGCCAGCTCACTTTACAGCTCTGGGGCCAACGTCCTGACTTTC
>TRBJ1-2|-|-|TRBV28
CASSFVGGVYYGYTF
TGTGCCAGCAGCTTCGTAGGGGGGGTGTACTATGGCTACACCTTC
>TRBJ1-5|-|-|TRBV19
CASSASGGSQRRQPQHF
TGTGCCAGTAGTGCCTCCGGGGGGTCCCAACGCCGACAGCCCCAGCATTTT
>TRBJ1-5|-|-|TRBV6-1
CASGEGASNQPQHF
TGTGCCAGCGGAGAAGGGGCTAGCAATCAGCCCCAGCATTTT
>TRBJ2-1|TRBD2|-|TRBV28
CASSLIFWTSGYNEQFF
TGTGCCAGCAGTTTAATATTTTGGACTAGCGGGTACAATGAGCAGTTCTTC
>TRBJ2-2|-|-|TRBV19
CASSGRGTGELFF
TGTGCCAGTAGCGGGAGAGGTACCGGGGAGCTGTTTTTT